The source of this T cell receptor beta chain is a study of cytomegalovirus exposure and HLA in healthy donors. CDR1 and CDR2 from the germline V gene are SGHNT and YYREEE (reference sequence). The trim removed 4 bases at V and 4 bases at J, leaving 10 bases unmatched. The CDR3 is made up of 15 amino acids. This clone has just one count. The PCR employed 60 Vbeta primers together with 13 Jbeta primers. The data were produced by immunoSEQ multiplex PCR, yet TCRdb's version contains in-frame clones alone and is incomplete. Of approximately 240,000 clones detected, around 89% appear once; the ten largest clones hold over 0.95%.

The specimen sequenced was PBMCs. The chain recombines TRBV5-4 with TRBJ2-5; 7 bases fit TRBD2. This receptor was obtained from a woman aged 18-29 years in good health and CMV-seronegative. The CDR3 coding sequence is TGTGCCAGCAGCCGTGGACTAGGGGTAGGAGAGACCCAGTACTTC. Its translation: CASSRGLGVGETQYF.